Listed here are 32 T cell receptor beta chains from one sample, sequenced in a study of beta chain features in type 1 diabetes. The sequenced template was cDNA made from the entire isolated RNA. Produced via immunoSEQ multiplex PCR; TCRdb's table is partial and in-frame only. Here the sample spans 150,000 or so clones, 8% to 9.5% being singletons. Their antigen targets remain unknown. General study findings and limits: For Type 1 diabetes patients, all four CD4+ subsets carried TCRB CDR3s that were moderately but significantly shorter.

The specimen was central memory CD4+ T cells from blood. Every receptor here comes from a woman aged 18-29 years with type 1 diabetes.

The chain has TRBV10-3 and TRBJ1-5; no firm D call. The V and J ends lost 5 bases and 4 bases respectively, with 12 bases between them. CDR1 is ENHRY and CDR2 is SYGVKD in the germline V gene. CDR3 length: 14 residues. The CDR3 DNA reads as TGTGCCATCAGTCCAACGAACGGGAATCAGCCCCAGCATTTT. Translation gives CAISPTNGNQPQHF.

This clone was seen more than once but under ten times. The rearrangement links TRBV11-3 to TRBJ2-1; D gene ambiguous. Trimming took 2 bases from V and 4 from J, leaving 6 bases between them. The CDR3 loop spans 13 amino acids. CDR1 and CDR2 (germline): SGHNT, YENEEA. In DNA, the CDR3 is TGTGCCAGCAGCTTAAACAGATACAATGAGCAGTTCTTC. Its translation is CASSLNRYNEQFF.

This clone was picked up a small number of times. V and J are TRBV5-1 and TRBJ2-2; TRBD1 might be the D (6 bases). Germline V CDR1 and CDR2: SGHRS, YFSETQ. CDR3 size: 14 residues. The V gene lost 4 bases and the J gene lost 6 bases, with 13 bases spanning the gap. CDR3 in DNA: TGCGCCAGCAGCCCGAGGGCAGGGGCCGGGGAGCTGTTTTTT. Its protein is CASSPRAGAGELFF. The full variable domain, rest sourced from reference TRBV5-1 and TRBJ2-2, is KAGVTQTPRYLIKTRGQQVTLSCSPISGHRSVSWYQQTPGQGLQFLFEYFSETQRNKGNFPGRFSGRQFSNSRSEMNVSTLELGDSALYLCASSPRAGAGELFFGEGSRLTVL.

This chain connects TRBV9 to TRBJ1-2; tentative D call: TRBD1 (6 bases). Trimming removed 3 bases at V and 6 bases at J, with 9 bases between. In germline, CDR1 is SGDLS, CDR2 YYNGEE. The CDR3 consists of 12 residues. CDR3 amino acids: CASSAQGNGYTF. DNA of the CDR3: TGTGCCAGCAGCGCACAGGGTAATGGCTACACCTTC.

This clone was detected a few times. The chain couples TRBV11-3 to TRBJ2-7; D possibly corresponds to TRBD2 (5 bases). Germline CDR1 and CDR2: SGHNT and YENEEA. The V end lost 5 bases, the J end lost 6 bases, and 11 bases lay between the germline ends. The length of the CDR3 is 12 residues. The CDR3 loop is CASSPTGSEQYF. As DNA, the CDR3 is TGTGCCAGCAGCCCTACGGGGTCCGAGCAGTACTTC.

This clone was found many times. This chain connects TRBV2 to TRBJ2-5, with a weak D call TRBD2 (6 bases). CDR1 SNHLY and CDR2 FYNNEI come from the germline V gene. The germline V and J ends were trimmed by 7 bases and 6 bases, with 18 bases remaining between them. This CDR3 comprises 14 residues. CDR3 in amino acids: CASNQNGGGQTQYF. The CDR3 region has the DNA TGTGCCAGCAACCAAAACGGGGGAGGCCAGACCCAGTACTTC.

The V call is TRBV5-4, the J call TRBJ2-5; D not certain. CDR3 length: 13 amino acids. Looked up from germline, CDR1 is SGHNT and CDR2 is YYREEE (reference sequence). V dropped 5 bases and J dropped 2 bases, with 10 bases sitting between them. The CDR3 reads CASREQIQETQYF. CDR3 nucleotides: TGTGCCAGCAGGGAGCAAATACAAGAGACCCAGTACTTC.

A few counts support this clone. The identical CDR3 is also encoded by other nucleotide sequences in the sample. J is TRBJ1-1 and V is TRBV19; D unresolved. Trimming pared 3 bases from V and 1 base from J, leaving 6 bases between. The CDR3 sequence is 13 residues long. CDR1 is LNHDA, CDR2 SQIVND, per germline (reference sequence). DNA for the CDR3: TGTGCCAGTAGTATCCGACAGAACACTGAAGCTTTCTTT. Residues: CASSIRQNTEAFF.

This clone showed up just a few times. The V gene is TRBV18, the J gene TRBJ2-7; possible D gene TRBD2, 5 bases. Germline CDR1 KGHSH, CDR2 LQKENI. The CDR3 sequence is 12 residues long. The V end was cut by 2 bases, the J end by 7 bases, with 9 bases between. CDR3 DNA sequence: TGTGCCAGCTCACCAGGCACTAGGGAGCAGTACTTC. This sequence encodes CASSPGTREQYF.

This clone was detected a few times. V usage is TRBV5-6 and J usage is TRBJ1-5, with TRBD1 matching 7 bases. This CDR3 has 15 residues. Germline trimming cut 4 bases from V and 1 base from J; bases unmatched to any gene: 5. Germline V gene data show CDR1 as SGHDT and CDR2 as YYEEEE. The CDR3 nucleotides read TGTGCCAGCAGCGCAACAGGGGAGAGCAATCAGCCCCAGCATTTT. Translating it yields CASSATGESNQPQHF.

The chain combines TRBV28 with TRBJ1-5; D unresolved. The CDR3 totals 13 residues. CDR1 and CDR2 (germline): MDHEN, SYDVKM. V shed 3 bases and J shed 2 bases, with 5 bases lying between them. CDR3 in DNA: TGTGCCAGCAGTTTTACGGGCAATCAGCCCCAGCATTTT. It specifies CASSFTGNQPQHF.

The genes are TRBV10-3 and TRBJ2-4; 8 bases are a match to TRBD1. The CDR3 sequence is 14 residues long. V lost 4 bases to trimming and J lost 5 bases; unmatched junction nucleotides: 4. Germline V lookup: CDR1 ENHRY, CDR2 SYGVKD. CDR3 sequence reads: CAISGPGGENIQYF. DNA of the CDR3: TGTGCCATCAGTGGCCCAGGGGGCGAAAACATTCAGTACTTC.

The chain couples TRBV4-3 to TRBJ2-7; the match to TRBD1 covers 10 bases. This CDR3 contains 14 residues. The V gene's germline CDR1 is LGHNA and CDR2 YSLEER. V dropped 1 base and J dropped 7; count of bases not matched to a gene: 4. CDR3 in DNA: TGCGCCAGCAGCCAAGGACAGGGGGCGGTTGAGCAGTACTTC. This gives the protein CASSQGQGAVEQYF.

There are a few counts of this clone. The CDR3 loop is CASSSGWSNEKLFF. CDR3 in DNA: TGTGCCAGCAGCTCGGGGTGGAGTAATGAAAAACTGTTTTTT. V and J are TRBV7-2 and TRBJ1-4; no clear D. In germline, CDR1 is SGHTA, CDR2 FQGNSA. Trimming took off 4 bases at V and 4 bases at J, with 10 bases between the two ends. This CDR3 is built from 14 residues.

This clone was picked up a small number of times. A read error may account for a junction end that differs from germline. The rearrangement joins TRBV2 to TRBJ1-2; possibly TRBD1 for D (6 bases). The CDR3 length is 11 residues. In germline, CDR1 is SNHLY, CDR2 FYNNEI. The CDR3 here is CASSRGLNPPF. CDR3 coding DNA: TGTGCCAGCAGCAGGGGCCTAAACCCCCCTTTC.

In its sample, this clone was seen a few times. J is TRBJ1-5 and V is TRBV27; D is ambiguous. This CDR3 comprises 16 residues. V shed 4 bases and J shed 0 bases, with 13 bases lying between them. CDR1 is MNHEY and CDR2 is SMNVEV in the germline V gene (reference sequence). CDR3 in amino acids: CASSSGLSNSNQPQHF. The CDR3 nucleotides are TGTGCCAGCAGTTCGGGATTGAGTAATAGCAATCAGCCCCAGCATTTT.

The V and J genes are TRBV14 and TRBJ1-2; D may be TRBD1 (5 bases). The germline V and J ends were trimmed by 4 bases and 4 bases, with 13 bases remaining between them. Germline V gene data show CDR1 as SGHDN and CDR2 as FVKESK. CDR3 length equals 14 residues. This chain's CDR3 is CASSLEQGIYGYTF. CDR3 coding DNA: TGTGCCAGCAGCCTGGAGCAGGGAATCTATGGCTACACCTTC.

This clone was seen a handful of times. CDR3 DNA: TGCAGCGTTGATTTTGCTAGGGGCGCAGATACGCAGTATTTT. It yields the protein CSVDFARGADTQYF. The chain is built from TRBV29-1 and TRBJ2-3, with a weak D call TRBD1 (5 bases). The CDR3 runs 14 residues. Per germline, CDR1 SQVTM and CDR2 ANQGSEA. Trimming removed 3 bases at V and 4 bases at J, with 14 bases between.

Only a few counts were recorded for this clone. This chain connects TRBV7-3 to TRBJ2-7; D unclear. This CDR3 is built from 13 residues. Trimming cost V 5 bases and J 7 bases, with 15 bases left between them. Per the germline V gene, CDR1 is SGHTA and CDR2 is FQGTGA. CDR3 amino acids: CASSPGTLGEQYF. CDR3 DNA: TGTGCCAGCAGCCCCGGCACCCTCGGGGAGCAGTACTTC.

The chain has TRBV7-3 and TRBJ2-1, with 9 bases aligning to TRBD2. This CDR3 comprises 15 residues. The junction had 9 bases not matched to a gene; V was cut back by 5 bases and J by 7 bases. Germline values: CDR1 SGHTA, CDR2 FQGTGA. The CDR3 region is CASSLTSGGGNEQFF. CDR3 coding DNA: TGTGCCAGCAGCCTGACTAGCGGAGGAGGGAATGAGCAGTTCTTC.

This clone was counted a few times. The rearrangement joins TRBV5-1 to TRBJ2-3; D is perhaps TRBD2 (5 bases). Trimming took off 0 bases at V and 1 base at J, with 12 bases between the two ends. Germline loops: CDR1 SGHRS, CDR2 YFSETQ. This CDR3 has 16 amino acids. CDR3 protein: CASSLGGSARTDTQYF. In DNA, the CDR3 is TGCGCCAGCAGCTTGGGCGGGTCTGCACGCACAGATACGCAGTATTTT.

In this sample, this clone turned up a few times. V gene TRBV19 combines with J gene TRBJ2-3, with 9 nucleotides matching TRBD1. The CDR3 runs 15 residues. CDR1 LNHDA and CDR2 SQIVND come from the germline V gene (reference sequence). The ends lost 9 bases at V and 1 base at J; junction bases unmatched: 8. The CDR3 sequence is CASAGTGIGTDTQYF. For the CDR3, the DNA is TGTGCCAGCGCCGGGACAGGGATAGGCACAGATACGCAGTATTTT. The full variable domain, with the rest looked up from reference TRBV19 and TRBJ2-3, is DGGITQSPKYLFRKEGQNVTLSCEQNLNHDAMYWYRQDPGQGLRLIYYSQIVNDFQKGDIAEGYSVSREKKESFPLTVTSAQKNPTAFYLCASAGTGIGTDTQYFGPGTRLTVL.

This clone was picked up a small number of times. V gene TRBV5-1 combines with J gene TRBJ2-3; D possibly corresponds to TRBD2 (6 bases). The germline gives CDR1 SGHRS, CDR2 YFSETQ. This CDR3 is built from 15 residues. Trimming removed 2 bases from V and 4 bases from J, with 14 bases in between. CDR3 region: CASSLQSPSADTQYF. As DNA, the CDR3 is TGCGCCAGCAGCTTACAGTCCCCTAGCGCAGATACGCAGTATTTT.

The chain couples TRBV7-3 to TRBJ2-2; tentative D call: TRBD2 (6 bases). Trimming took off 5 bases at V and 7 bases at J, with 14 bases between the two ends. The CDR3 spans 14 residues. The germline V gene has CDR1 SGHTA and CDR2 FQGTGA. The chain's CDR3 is CASSPTSLGGELFF. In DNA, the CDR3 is TGTGCCAGCAGCCCGACTAGTCTAGGCGGGGAGCTGTTTTTT.

CDR3 amino acids: CASTRTGSQPQHF. The CDR3 DNA reads as TGTGCCAGCACCCGGACAGGATCCCAGCCCCAGCATTTT. The chain has TRBV2 and TRBJ1-5; 7 nucleotides agree with TRBD1. J gave up 7 bases and V 7 bases, and 7 bases lay outside the gene matches. Germline CDR1 is SNHLY and CDR2 is FYNNEI. This CDR3 region has 13 residues.

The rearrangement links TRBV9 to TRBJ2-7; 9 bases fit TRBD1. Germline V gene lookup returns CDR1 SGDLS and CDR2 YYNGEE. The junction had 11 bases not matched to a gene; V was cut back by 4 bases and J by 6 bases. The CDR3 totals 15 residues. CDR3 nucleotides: TGTGCCAGCAGCCCACAGGGGGCGCTTGGCGGCGAGCAGTACTTC. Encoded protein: CASSPQGALGGEQYF.

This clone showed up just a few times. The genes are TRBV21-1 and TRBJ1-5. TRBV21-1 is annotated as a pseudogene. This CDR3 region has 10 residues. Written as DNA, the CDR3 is TGTGCACTCGCCTCTCAGCCCCAGCATTTT. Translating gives CALASQPQHF.

CDR3 sequence: CASSPSSGNTYEQYF. The CDR3 DNA follows: TGTGCCAGCAGCCCTTCTAGCGGGAACACCTACGAGCAGTACTTC. The chain is built from TRBV7-9 and TRBJ2-7, with 9 positions matching TRBD2. The CDR3 spans 15 residues. Germline CDR1 is SEHNR and CDR2 is FQNEAQ (reference sequence). Germline trimming cut 5 bases from V and 2 bases from J; bases unmatched to any gene: 7.

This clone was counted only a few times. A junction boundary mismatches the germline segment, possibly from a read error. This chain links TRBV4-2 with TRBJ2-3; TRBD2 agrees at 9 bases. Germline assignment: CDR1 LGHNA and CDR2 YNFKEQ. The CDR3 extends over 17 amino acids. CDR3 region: CASSKEGGGGVSDTQYF. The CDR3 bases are TGTGCCAGCAGCAAAGAAGGAGGCGGGGGGGTATCAGATACGCAGTATTTT.

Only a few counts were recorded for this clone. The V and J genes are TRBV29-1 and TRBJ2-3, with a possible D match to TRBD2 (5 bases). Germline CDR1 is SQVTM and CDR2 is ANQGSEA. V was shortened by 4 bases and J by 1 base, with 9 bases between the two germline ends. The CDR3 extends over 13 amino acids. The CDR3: CSVAHGGTDTQYF. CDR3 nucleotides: TGCAGCGTTGCCCACGGGGGCACAGATACGCAGTATTTT.

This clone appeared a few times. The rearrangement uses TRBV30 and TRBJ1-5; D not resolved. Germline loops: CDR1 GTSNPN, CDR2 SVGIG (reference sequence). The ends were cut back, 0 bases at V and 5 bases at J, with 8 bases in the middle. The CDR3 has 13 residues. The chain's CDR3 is CAWSVQEDQPQHF. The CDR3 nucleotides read TGTGCCTGGAGTGTTCAGGAGGATCAGCCCCAGCATTTT.

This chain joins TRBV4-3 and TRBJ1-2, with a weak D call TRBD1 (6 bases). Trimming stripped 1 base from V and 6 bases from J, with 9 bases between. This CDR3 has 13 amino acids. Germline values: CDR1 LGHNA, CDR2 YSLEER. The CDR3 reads CASSQGTDHGYTF. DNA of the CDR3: TGCGCCAGCAGCCAAGGGACAGACCATGGCTACACCTTC.